This TCR beta chain is from a study of blood T cell repertoires in COVID-19. The wider study: Samples came from the United States, Italy and Spain, spanning acute and convalescent COVID-19.

V was cut by 1 base and J by 0 bases, with 6 bases left in between. The CDR3 consists of 14 residues. Germline V gives CDR1 SGHTA, CDR2 FQGNSA. In the original analysis: The authors estimated nucleated cell counts from reference gene primer amplification. Using immunoSEQ multiplex PCR, the repertoire was profiled, and TCRdb retains in-frame clones only, with some absent. V and J calls and clone size are copied from that table; D and trimming were computed from the DNA. The table lists 150,000 to 200,000 clones, approximately 73% of them singletons. This chain uses TRBV7-2 with TRBJ1-1; D is perhaps TRBD1 (5 bases). The receptor's source is a woman aged 45-59 years with acute COVID-19. Sequencing used PBMCs or T cells enriched from blood (not recorded which). CDR3 sequence (DNA): TGTGCCAGCAGCTTAGGACAGTTGAACACTGAAGCTTTCTTT. This encodes CASSLGQLNTEAFF.